This T cell receptor beta chain was sequenced for a study of blood T cell repertoires in COVID-19. Study-level information: Sources were T cells, B-cell-depleted T cells, or PBMCs; the material itself was cDNA or gDNA.

The protocol was immunoSEQ multiplex PCR, while the TCRdb copy is restricted to in-frame clones and leaves out a portion. The repertoire has around 100,000 clones, about four fifths of them found once; the top ten carry approximately 24%. V lost 7 bases and J lost 8; bases outside the gene matches: 6. The CDR3 loop spans 12 amino acids. From germline, CDR1 is MDHEN and CDR2 SYDVKM. The gene calls are TRBV28 and TRBJ1-2; 8 bases match TRBD1. The sequencing input was peripheral blood. The source is a human donor in a cohort sampled during active COVID-19. The CDR3 nucleotides read TGTGCCAGCATCAGGACAGGGAAGGGCTACACCTTC. Its protein product is CASIRTGKGYTF.